This T cell receptor (beta chain) derives from a study of T-cell memory formation after mild COVID-19. Study at large: Each donor largely had its own TCR clusters.

This clonotype showed up many times. The authors produced TCR alpha and TCR beta cDNA libraries with sample barcodes and UMIs by 5'RACE using constant-segment primers. TCRdb fed the 5' RACE reads into MiXCR, producing one record per CDR3 protein. The sample has around 150,000 distinct CDR3 sequences; more than 14% are singletons. The germline gives CDR1 SGHRS, CDR2 YFSETQ. Trimming cost V 1 base and J 7 bases; bases outside gene matches: 8. The CDR3 loop spans 15 amino acids. The rearrangement links TRBV5-1 to TRBJ2-1; 7 bases are shared with TRBD2. The sample consisted of PBMCs or a T cell subset sorted from them (not recorded which). The receptor's source is an adult woman who had mild COVID-19 (a few samples of this study predate the infection). Cell type and time point are not known. This CDR3 is CASSLSSLSGNEQFF. Here the CDR3 DNA reads TGCGCCAGCAGCTTGAGTAGCCTTAGCGGGAATGAGCAGTTCTTC.